These T cell receptor beta chains were read from a single sample in a study of cytomegalovirus exposure and HLA in healthy donors. Measured with immunoSEQ multiplex PCR; TCRdb has only the in-frame clones, and not every one. Its table lists roughly 39,000 clones. Material: PBMCs. The receptors come from a woman in her twenties or thirties in good health and CMV-seropositive. The CDR3 runs from the conserved cysteine through the conserved F or W. The order of the fields is CDR3 protein, V gene, J gene.

CDR3 protein: CAITEGQAGSYTF
V gene: TRBV10-3
J gene: TRBJ1-2

CDR3 protein: CAISAPLKYEQYF
V gene: TRBV10-3
J gene: TRBJ2-7

CDR3 protein: CASRRRGAYNEQFF
V gene: TRBV6-5
J gene: TRBJ2-1

CDR3 protein: CASSQDWRGPQHF
V gene: TRBV4-2
J gene: TRBJ1-5

CDR3 protein: CASTRGQGTGELFF
V gene: TRBV27
J gene: TRBJ2-2

CDR3 protein: CASSLSGALTVSPSEQYF
V gene: TRBV27
J gene: TRBJ2-7

CDR3 protein: CASSPGQGFGEQYF
V gene: TRBV19
J gene: TRBJ2-7

CDR3 protein: CASSLGTSGGAGETQYF
V gene: TRBV5-4
J gene: TRBJ2-5

CDR3 protein: CASSGGSALGNTEAFF
V gene: TRBV5-4
J gene: TRBJ1-1

CDR3 protein: CASSGESSYNEQFF
V gene: TRBV4-1
J gene: TRBJ2-1

CDR3 protein: CASKGQLNSGNTIYF
V gene: TRBV2
J gene: TRBJ1-3

CDR3 protein: CAAGRQGANEQYF
V gene: TRBV19
J gene: TRBJ2-7

CDR3 protein: CASSIRLVAYEQYF
V gene: TRBV2
J gene: TRBJ2-7

CDR3 protein: CASSGGRQQYTGELFF
V gene: TRBV6-1
J gene: TRBJ2-2

CDR3 protein: CASSLSRVTEAFF
V gene: TRBV28
J gene: TRBJ1-1

CDR3 protein: CASSMGQGASDEQFF
V gene: TRBV19
J gene: TRBJ2-1

CDR3 protein: CASSPTVSLAKNIQYF
V gene: TRBV27
J gene: TRBJ2-4

CDR3 protein: CASSLTGTLHNEQFF
V gene: TRBV7-2
J gene: TRBJ2-1

CDR3 protein: CASSPRTGGREKLFF
V gene: TRBV14
J gene: TRBJ1-4

CDR3 protein: CASSLLAGGFNEQFF
V gene: TRBV5-1
J gene: TRBJ2-1

CDR3 protein: CASGLAEGTGVNTEAFF
V gene: TRBV5-1
J gene: TRBJ1-1

CDR3 protein: CASSLGQGAYEQYF
V gene: TRBV28
J gene: TRBJ2-7

CDR3 protein: CASSSWEVNTDTQYF
V gene: TRBV5-1
J gene: TRBJ2-3

CDR3 protein: CASSEPGGVSTEAFF
V gene: TRBV2
J gene: TRBJ1-1

CDR3 protein: CASSSRTSGSGSYNEQFF
V gene: TRBV5-1
J gene: TRBJ2-1

CDR3 protein: CASSLGPTENSPLHF
V gene: TRBV5-1
J gene: TRBJ1-6

CDR3 protein: CASSLGDTPWNTEAFF
V gene: TRBV5-1
J gene: TRBJ1-1

CDR3 protein: CSVEGGGDQPQHF
V gene: TRBV29-1
J gene: TRBJ1-5

CDR3 protein: CASSQKGGGLGTQYF
V gene: TRBV4-2
J gene: TRBJ2-3

CDR3 protein: CASSLPPGGWGAHQPQHF
V gene: TRBV28
J gene: TRBJ1-5

CDR3 protein: CASSLGLQGADTQYF
V gene: TRBV7-9
J gene: TRBJ2-3

CDR3 protein: CAISESSYEQYF
V gene: TRBV10-3
J gene: TRBJ2-7